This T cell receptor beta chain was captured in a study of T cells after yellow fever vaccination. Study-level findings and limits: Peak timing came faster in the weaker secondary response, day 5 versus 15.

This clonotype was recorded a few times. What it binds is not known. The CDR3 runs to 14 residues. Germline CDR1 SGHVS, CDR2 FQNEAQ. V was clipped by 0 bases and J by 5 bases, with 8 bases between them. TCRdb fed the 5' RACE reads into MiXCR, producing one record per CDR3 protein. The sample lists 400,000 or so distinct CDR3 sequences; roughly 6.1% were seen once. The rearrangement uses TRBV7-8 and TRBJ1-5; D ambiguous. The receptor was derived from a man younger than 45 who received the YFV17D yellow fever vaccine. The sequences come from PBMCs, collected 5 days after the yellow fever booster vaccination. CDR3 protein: CASSLAHKDQPQHF. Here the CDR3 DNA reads TGTGCCAGCAGCTTAGCGCACAAGGATCAGCCCCAGCATTTT.